The entry below gives a single TCR beta chain sequence along with its context. Antigen: not known. These data originate in a study of T cell responses to AZD1222 COVID-19 vaccine. Study-wide results and caveats: The breadth and depth of Spike-specific TCRs increased once two AZD1222 doses had been given. White British donors predominated, females outnumbered males, and clonal diversity was possibly underestimated. Baseline testing showed seropositivity in only five to seven AZD1222 recipients. In all cases, repertoires were sampled only after the peak T cell response.

V lost 7 bases to trimming and J lost 9 bases, with 19 bases between them. Germline CDR1 is MDHEN and CDR2 is SYDVKM. This CDR3 contains 13 residues. Generated by immunoSEQ multiplex PCR, the TCRdb table keeps only in-frame clones and is missing some. The sample includes about 130,000 clones, 93% of them seen just once. The starting material was peripheral blood, obtained on day 0 of AZD1222 vaccination. The chain links TRBV28 to TRBJ2-7; the D call may be TRBD1 or TRBD2 (5 bases each). The source of this sequence is an adult in good health. CDR3 nucleotides: TGTGCCAGCAAGGGCAGGGACCTACGACGGCAGTACTTC. Translating it yields CASKGRDLRRQYF.